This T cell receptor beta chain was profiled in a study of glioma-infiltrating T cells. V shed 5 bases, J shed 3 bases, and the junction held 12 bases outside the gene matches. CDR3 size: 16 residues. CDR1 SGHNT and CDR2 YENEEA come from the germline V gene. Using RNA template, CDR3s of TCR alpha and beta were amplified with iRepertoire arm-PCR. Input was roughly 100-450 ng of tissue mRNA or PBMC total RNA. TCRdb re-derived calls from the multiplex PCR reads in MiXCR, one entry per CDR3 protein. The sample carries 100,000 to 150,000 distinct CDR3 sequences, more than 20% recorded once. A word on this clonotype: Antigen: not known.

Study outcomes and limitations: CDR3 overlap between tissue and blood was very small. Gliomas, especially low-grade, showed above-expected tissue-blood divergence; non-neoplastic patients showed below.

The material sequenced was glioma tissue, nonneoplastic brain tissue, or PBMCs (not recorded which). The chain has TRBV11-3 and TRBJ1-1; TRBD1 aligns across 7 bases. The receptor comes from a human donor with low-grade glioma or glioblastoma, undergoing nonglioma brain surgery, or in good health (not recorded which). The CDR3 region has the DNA TGTGCCAGCAGCGCACGACCCGACAGGGTGCACACTGAAGCTTTCTTT. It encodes CASSARPDRVHTEAFF.